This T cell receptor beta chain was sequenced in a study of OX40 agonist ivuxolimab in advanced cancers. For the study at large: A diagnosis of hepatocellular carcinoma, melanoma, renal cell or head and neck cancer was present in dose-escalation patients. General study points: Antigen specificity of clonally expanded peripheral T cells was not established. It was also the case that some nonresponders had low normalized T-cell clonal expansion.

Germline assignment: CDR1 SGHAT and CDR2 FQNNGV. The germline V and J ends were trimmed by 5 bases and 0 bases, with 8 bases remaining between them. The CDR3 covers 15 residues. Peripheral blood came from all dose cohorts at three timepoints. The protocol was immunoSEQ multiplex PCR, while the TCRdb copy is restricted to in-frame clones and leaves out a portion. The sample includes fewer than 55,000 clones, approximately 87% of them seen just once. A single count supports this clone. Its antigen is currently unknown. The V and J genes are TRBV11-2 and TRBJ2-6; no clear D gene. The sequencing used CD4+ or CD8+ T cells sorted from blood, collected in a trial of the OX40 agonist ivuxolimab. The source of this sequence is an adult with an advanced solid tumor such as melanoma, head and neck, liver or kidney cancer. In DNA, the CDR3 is TGTGCCAGCAGCCTGACGAGCTCTGGGGCCAACGTCCTGACTTTC. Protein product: CASSLTSSGANVLTF. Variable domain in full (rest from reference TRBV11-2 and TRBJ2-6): EAGVAQSPRYKIIEKRQSVAFWCNPISGHATLYWYQQILGQGPKLLIQFQNNGVVDDSQLPKDRFSAERLKGVDSTLKIQPAKLEDSAVYLCASSLTSSGANVLTFGAGSRLTVL.